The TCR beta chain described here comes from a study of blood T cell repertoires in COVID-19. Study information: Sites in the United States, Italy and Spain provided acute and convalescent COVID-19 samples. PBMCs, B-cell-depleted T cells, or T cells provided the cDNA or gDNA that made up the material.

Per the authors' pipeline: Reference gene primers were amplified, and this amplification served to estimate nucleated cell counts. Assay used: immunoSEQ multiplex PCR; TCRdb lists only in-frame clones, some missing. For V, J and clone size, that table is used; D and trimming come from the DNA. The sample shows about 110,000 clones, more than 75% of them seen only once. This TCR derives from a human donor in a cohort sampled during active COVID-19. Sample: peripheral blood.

CDR3 bases: TGTGCCAGCAGTCCGACAGGAGACTATGGCTACACCTTC. Translation: CASSPTGDYGYTF. The chain is built from TRBV12-3 or TRBV12-4 and TRBJ1-2, with D possibly matching TRBD1 (6 bases). Trimming removed 5 bases at V and 3 bases at J, with 10 bases between. This CDR3 spans 13 amino acids.